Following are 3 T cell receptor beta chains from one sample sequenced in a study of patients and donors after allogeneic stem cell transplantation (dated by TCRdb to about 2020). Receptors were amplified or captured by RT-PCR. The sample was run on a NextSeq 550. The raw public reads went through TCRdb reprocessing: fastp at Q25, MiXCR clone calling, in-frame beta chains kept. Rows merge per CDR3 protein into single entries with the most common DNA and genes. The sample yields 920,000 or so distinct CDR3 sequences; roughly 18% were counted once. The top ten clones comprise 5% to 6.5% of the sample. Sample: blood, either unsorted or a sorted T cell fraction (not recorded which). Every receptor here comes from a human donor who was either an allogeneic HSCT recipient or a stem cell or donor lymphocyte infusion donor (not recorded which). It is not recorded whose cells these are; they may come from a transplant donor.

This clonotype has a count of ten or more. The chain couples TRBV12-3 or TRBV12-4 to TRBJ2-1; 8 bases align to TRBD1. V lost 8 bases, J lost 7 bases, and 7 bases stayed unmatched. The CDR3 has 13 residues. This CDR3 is CASQPDRVNEQFF. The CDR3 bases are TGTGCCAGCCAGCCGGACAGGGTTAATGAGCAGTTCTTC.

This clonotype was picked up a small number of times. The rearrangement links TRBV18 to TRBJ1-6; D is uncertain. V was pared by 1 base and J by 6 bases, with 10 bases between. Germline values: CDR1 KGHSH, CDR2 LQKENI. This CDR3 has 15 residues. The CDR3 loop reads CASSPRETLNSPLHF. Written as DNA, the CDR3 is TGTGCCAGCTCACCACGGGAGACACTTAATTCACCCCTCCACTTT.

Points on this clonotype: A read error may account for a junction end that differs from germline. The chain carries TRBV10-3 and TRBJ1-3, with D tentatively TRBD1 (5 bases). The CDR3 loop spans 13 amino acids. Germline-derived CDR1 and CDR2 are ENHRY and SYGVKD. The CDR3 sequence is CAISGTILDTIYF. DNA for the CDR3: TGTGCCATCAGTGGGACAATTTTAGACACTATATATTTT.